This T cell receptor (beta chain) came from a study of shared clonotypes between healthy human individuals. Whole-study findings and limits: In several donors, about 5% of naive CD4 clonotypes appeared in common.

Concerning this clone: Its specificity is unknown.

The protocol was immunoSEQ multiplex PCR, while the TCRdb copy is restricted to in-frame clones and leaves out a portion. The repertoire includes about 1.5 million clones, 95% to 99% of them detected once, and roughly 0.4% sits in the top ten. J was trimmed by 3 bases and V by 6 bases; bases with no gene match: 4. The germline gives CDR1 MDHEN, CDR2 SYDVKM. This CDR3 has 15 amino acids. The chain joins TRBV28 to TRBJ2-1; 11 nucleotides align to TRBD2. The sequencing input was naive CD4+ T cells sorted from blood. Specified subset: CD45RA+ positively selected. The origin of this receptor is a man between 25 and 39 years old in good health. The CDR3 spells CASRRGLAGYNEQFF. CDR3 DNA sequence: TGTGCCAGCAGGCGTGGACTAGCGGGCTACAATGAGCAGTTCTTC.